Shown below are 5 T cell receptor beta chains from a single sample sequenced in a study of T cell changes during pregnancy in multiple sclerosis. Measured with immunoSEQ multiplex PCR; TCRdb has only the in-frame clones, and not every one. The sample gives 50,000 or so clones, approximately 92% of which show up once; around 2.1% is in the top ten. The sequencing here drew on peripheral blood, taken in the third trimester of pregnancy. The source is a female donor with multiple sclerosis, enrolled in a pregnancy study.

The chain recombines TRBV19 with TRBJ2-1; D might be TRBD1 (6 bases). V was pared by 1 base and J by 8 bases, with 9 bases between. Germline CDR1 is LNHDA and CDR2 is SQIVND (reference sequence). The CDR3 sequence is 13 residues long. In nucleotides, the CDR3 is TGTGCCAGTAGTATAGGGACAGCGGATGAGCAGTTCTTC. Translating gives CASSIGTADEQFF.

This sequence joins TRBV7-9 and TRBJ2-1, with TRBD2 matching 9 bases. CDR3 length equals 13 residues. Germline V gives CDR1 SEHNR, CDR2 FQNEAQ (reference sequence). The J segment lost 10 bases and the V segment lost 4 bases, leaving 5 bases of the junction unmatched. The CDR3 is CASSSGLAPEQFF. CDR3 DNA sequence: TGTGCCAGCAGCTCTGGACTAGCGCCAGAGCAGTTCTTC. The full variable domain, its missing parts supplied by reference TRBV7-9 and TRBJ2-1, is DTGVSQNPRHKITKRGQNVTFRCDPISEHNRLYWYRQTLGQGPEFLTYFQNEAQLEKSRLLSDRFSAERPKGSFSTLEIQRTEQGDSAMYLCASSSGLAPEQFFGPGTRLTVL.

The CDR3 loop reads CASSSPGTGPYNEQFF. Written as DNA, the CDR3 is TGTGCCAGCAGCTCCCCTGGGACAGGACCCTACAATGAGCAGTTCTTC. J is TRBJ2-1 and V is TRBV28, with 8 nucleotides matching TRBD1. CDR3 size: 16 residues. V was pared by 6 bases and J by 2 bases, with 9 bases of the junction left unmatched. Germline lookup yields CDR1 MDHEN and CDR2 SYDVKM.

The V and J genes are TRBV13 and TRBJ2-1; 9 bases are a match to TRBD2. Germline CDR1 is PRHDT and CDR2 is FYEKMQ (reference sequence). CDR3 length: 15 residues. Trimming at V came to 5 bases and at J to 9 bases, leaving 11 bases not matched to a gene. The CDR3 coding sequence is TGTGCCAGCAGCGCCTCGGCGGGAGGGCGGTCTGAGCAGTTCTTC. This encodes CASSASAGGRSEQFF. Filled out from reference TRBV13 and TRBJ2-1, the complete variable domain reads AAGVIQSPRHLIKEKRETATLKCYPIPRHDTVYWYQQGPGQDPQFLISFYEKMQSDKGSIPDRFSAQQFSDYHSELNMSSLELGDSALYFCASSASAGGRSEQFFGPGTRLTVL.

The chain joins TRBV19 to TRBJ2-2; D may be TRBD2 (6 bases). The CDR3 loop spans 14 amino acids. Trimming left V 1 base short and J 5 bases short, with 8 bases between. Germline CDR1 and CDR2: LNHDA and SQIVND (reference sequence). The CDR3 spells CASSIVRGTGELFF. The CDR3 region has the DNA TGTGCCAGTAGTATAGTCCGGGGGACCGGGGAGCTGTTTTTT.